The text below deals with one T cell receptor (beta chain). This entry is derived from a study of blood T cell repertoires in COVID-19. Study overall: Collection of acute and convalescent COVID-19 samples took place in the United States, Italy and Spain. From T cells, B-cell-depleted T cells, or PBMCs came the material, which was cDNA or gDNA.

Per germline, CDR1 MNHEY and CDR2 SVGAGI. V gave up 7 bases and J gave up 0 bases, with 13 bases separating them. The CDR3 contains 15 residues. Study processing details: Amplification with reference gene primers provided the estimates of nucleated cell counts. Some clones are missing from TCRdb's copy, which holds only in-frame ones; the method was immunoSEQ multiplex PCR. V, J and clone size derive from that table, while D and trimming were established from the DNA sequence. Of some 70,000 clones in the sample, 75% to 95% were seen once. The sequence was obtained from a man aged 40-50 years with COVID-19, enrolled during active disease. The material sequenced was peripheral blood. The chain couples TRBV6-5 to TRBJ1-5; no reliable D call. The CDR3 DNA follows: TGTGCCAGCACCCCCACATCAAGTAGCAATCAGCCCCAGCATTTT. As protein: CASTPTSSSNQPQHF.